This T cell receptor beta chain was identified during a study of blood T cell repertoires in COVID-19. TCRdb's table, derived via immunoSEQ multiplex PCR, lists solely in-frame clones and lacks some. The sample holds 40,000 to 60,000 clones; over 80% are singletons and the top ten take about 1.6%. V shed 10 bases and J 7 bases; nucleotides not matched to a gene: 15. Per germline, CDR1 LNHDA and CDR2 SQIVND (reference sequence). The CDR3 runs to 15 residues. The receptor was isolated from a man aged 50 or older with acute or convalescent COVID-19. V gene TRBV19 combines with J gene TRBJ1-5, with TRBD1 matching over 8 bases. Sequencing input: peripheral blood. CDR3 bases: TGTGCCACCCAGCAGACCGGACAGGGCTTACAGCCCCAGCATTTT. This encodes CATQQTGQGLQPQHF.